The following is a TCR beta chain sequence with its context. This specimen belongs to a study of glioma-infiltrating T cells after dendritic cell vaccination. Across the whole study: Between 2003 and 2012, patients got autologous tumor lysate-pulsed dendritic cell vaccines. Three intradermal dendritic cell vaccine injections were given every two weeks.

Sample time point: after dendritic cell vaccination, including at tumor progression/relapse. Isocitrate dehydrogenase mutation was absent in all glioblastoma patients. Measured with immunoSEQ multiplex PCR; TCRdb has only the in-frame clones, and not every one. The data show 100,000 or so clones, with 80% seen just once and approximately 5.5% held by the top ten. This CDR3 comprises 13 residues. With 5 bases clipped from V and 5 bases from J, the junction kept 5 bases outside the gene matches. Germline-derived CDR1 and CDR2 are MNHEY and SVGAGI. This chain links TRBV6-5 with TRBJ1-2, with 7 bases lining up with TRBD1. The sequencing here drew on blood, taken after dendritic cell vaccination. This receptor was identified in a human donor with glioblastoma. The CDR3 loop is CASSHGRGYGYTF. The DNA for the CDR3 is TGTGCCAGCAGTCACGGCAGGGGGTATGGCTACACCTTC.